This T cell receptor beta chain was profiled in a study of response to subunit inactivated influenza vaccine. Study observations and caveats: Few additional T cells are recruited per seasonal influenza vaccination, authors suggested.

TCRdb ran MiXCR on the RT-PCR reads and lists one entry per CDR3 protein. The repertoire holds 250,000 to 350,000 distinct CDR3 sequences, with roughly 20% as singletons. Trimming removed 5 bases from V and 8 bases from J, with 21 bases in between. The CDR3 sequence is 15 residues long. This clonotype was seen many times. Its antigen remains unknown. The starting material was PBMCs from blood, obtained less than 22 months after vaccination. This TCR came from a man between 50 and 75 years old who received an inactivated influenza vaccine. The chain links TRBV12-3 or TRBV12-4 to TRBJ1-2; a possible D gene is TRBD1 (5 bases). CDR3 coding DNA: TGTGCCAGCAGTCACCCCCGGGCAGGGTTTTCCGGCTACACCTTC. As protein: CASSHPRAGFSGYTF.